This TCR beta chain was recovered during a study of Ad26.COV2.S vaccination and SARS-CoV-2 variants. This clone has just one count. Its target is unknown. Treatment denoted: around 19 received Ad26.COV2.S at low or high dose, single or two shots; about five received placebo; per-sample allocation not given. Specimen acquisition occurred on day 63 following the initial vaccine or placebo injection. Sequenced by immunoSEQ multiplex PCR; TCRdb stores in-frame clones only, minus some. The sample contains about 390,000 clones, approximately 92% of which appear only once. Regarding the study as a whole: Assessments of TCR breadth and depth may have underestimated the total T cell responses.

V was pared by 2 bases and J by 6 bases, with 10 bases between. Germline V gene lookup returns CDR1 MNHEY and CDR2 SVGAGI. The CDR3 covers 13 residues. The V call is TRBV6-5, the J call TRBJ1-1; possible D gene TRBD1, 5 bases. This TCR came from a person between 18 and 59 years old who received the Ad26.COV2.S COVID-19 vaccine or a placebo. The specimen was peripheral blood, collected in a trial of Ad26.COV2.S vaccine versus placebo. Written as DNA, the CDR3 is TGTGCCAGCAGTTACGGGACGGCCTCTGAAGCTTTCTTT. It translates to CASSYGTASEAFF.